A selection of T cell receptor beta chains follows, all from one sample in a study of immune cell composition in non-small cell lung cancer. Assay: immunoSEQ multiplex PCR; the TCRdb copy retains only in-frame clones and omits some. This sample has about 11,000 clones, with around 64% found just once. Input material: lung tumor tissue. Source of these receptors: a human donor with non-small cell lung cancer. Both conserved end residues are part of each CDR3. The D gene is left open where the match is weak. A clone size is listed for some rows: how often the clone was seen (once, few, many), or a class if it is expanded.

CDR3aa: CASILTSGYNEQFF
CDR3nt: TGTGCCAGCATCTTGACTAGCGGCTACAATGAGCAGTTCTTC
v_gene: TRBV28
j_gene: TRBJ2-1
d_gene: TRBD2
len: 14
abundance: once

CDR3aa: CASSKRAGGETQYF
CDR3nt: TGTGCCAGCAGCAAACGGGCAGGGGGAGAGACCCAGTACTTC
v_gene: TRBV7-2
j_gene: TRBJ2-5
d_gene: TRBD1
len: 14
abundance: few

CDR3aa: CASSLAPLREQYF
CDR3nt: TGCGCCAGCAGCTTGGCCCCCTTGCGCGAGCAGTACTTC
v_gene: TRBV5-1
j_gene: TRBJ2-7
d_gene: .
len: 13
abundance: .

CDR3aa: CASSLRQGREAFF
CDR3nt: TGTGCCAGCAGTCTTAGACAGGGGCGTGAAGCTTTCTTT
v_gene: TRBV2
j_gene: TRBJ1-1
d_gene: TRBD1
len: 13
abundance: few

CDR3aa: CASSLVREKLFF
CDR3nt: TGTGCCAGCAGCTTGGTGCGAGAAAAACTGTTTTTT
v_gene: TRBV5-4
j_gene: TRBJ1-4
d_gene: .
len: 12
abundance: .

CDR3aa: CASSLTRDRETYGYTF
CDR3nt: TGCGCCAGCAGCCTAACACGGGACAGGGAAACATATGGCTACACCTTC
v_gene: TRBV4-1
j_gene: TRBJ1-2
d_gene: TRBD1
len: 16
abundance: .

CDR3aa: CASSTYRDIRANTGELFF
CDR3nt: TGTGCCAGCAGCACATACCGGGACATTCGCGCGAACACCGGGGAGCTGTTTTTT
v_gene: TRBV7-9
j_gene: TRBJ2-2
d_gene: .
len: 18
abundance: .

CDR3aa: CASRRTGVHEQYF
CDR3nt: TGTGCCAGCAGAAGAACGGGGGTCCACGAGCAGTACTTC
v_gene: TRBV2
j_gene: TRBJ2-7
d_gene: .
len: 13
abundance: few

CDR3aa: CASSDLQYTEAFF
CDR3nt: TGTGCCAGCAGTGATTTACAGTACACTGAAGCTTTCTTT
v_gene: TRBV2
j_gene: TRBJ1-1
d_gene: .
len: 13
abundance: few

CDR3aa: CASSRSELPVYEQYF
CDR3nt: TGCGCCAGCAGCCGATCTGAGTTACCGGTCTACGAGCAGTACTTC
v_gene: TRBV4-1
j_gene: TRBJ2-7
d_gene: .
len: 15
abundance: once

CDR3aa: CSVRKGLAGYNEQFF
CDR3nt: TGCAGCGTTAGAAAGGGACTAGCGGGGTACAATGAGCAGTTCTTC
v_gene: TRBV29-1
j_gene: TRBJ2-1
d_gene: TRBD2
len: 15
abundance: .

CDR3aa: CASSIDSTLNEQFF
CDR3nt: TGTGCCAGCAGCATTGACTCGACCCTCAATGAGCAGTTCTTC
v_gene: TRBV7-2
j_gene: TRBJ2-1
d_gene: .
len: 14
abundance: few

CDR3aa: CATSSTGTGFHEQYF
CDR3nt: TGTGCCACCAGCAGTACCGGGACAGGGTTTCACGAGCAGTACTTC
v_gene: TRBV15
j_gene: TRBJ2-7
d_gene: TRBD1
len: 15
abundance: .

CDR3aa: CASTPSWRWVSGELFF
CDR3nt: TGCGCCAGCACCCCGTCGTGGAGATGGGTCTCCGGGGAGCTGTTTTTT
v_gene: TRBV4-3
j_gene: TRBJ2-2
d_gene: .
len: 16
abundance: .

CDR3aa: CASASGLSQPQHF
CDR3nt: TGTGCCAGCGCATCAGGGTTGAGTCAGCCCCAGCATTTT
v_gene: TRBV2
j_gene: TRBJ1-5
d_gene: .
len: 13
abundance: .

CDR3aa: CASSQFPTGNSGNTIYF
CDR3nt: TGCGCCAGCAGCCAATTCCCGACAGGGAACTCTGGAAACACCATATATTTT
v_gene: TRBV4-3
j_gene: TRBJ1-3
d_gene: TRBD1
len: 17
abundance: few

CDR3aa: CASSEDRDSYTGELFF
CDR3nt: TGCGCCAGCAGCGAAGACCGGGACAGCTACACCGGGGAGCTGTTTTTT
v_gene: TRBV4-3
j_gene: TRBJ2-2
d_gene: TRBD1
len: 16
abundance: .

CDR3aa: CASSDTGAGGQPQHF
CDR3nt: TGTGCCAGTAGTGACACAGGGGCGGGAGGTCAGCCCCAGCATTTT
v_gene: TRBV19
j_gene: TRBJ1-5
d_gene: TRBD1
len: 15
abundance: .

CDR3aa: CASSQCRCSSGSTLYEQYF
CDR3nt: TGTGCCAGCAGCCAATGCCGTTGTTCTAGCGGGAGTACTTTGTACGAGCAGTACTTC
v_gene: TRBV14
j_gene: TRBJ2-7
d_gene: TRBD2
len: 19
abundance: .

CDR3aa: CASSLSGSLPYEQYF
CDR3nt: TGTGCCAGCAGTCTCAGCGGGAGTCTACCCTACGAGCAGTACTTC
v_gene: TRBV27
j_gene: TRBJ2-7
d_gene: TRBD2
len: 15
abundance: .

CDR3aa: CASSGGWSSYNEQFF
CDR3nt: TGCGCCAGCAGCGGTGGTTGGAGCTCCTACAATGAGCAGTTCTTC
v_gene: TRBV5-1
j_gene: TRBJ2-1
d_gene: .
len: 15
abundance: .

CDR3aa: CASSLWTGDNANTGELFF
CDR3nt: TGTGCCAGCAGCCTCTGGACAGGGGACAATGCGAACACCGGGGAGCTGTTTTTT
v_gene: TRBV9
j_gene: TRBJ2-2
d_gene: TRBD1
len: 18
abundance: .

CDR3aa: CASSLGLAGGGTDTQYF
CDR3nt: TGTGCCAGCAGCTTAGGGTTAGCGGGAGGAGGAACAGATACGCAGTATTTT
v_gene: TRBV11-1
j_gene: TRBJ2-3
d_gene: TRBD2
len: 17
abundance: .

CDR3aa: CASRGTSFGGELFF
CDR3nt: TGTGCCAGCAGAGGGACTAGCTTCGGCGGGGAGCTGTTTTTT
v_gene: TRBV6-1
j_gene: TRBJ2-2
d_gene: TRBD2
len: 14
abundance: .

CDR3aa: CASRPGTRKYNEQFF
CDR3nt: TGTGCCAGCAGACCGGGGACAAGAAAGTACAATGAGCAGTTCTTC
v_gene: TRBV2
j_gene: TRBJ2-1
d_gene: .
len: 15
abundance: .

CDR3aa: CASSPDRAADTQYF
CDR3nt: TGTGCCAGCAGCCCGGACAGGGCTGCCGATACGCAGTATTTT
v_gene: TRBV7-8
j_gene: TRBJ2-3
d_gene: TRBD1
len: 14
abundance: .

CDR3aa: CASSSGTSGYNEQFF
CDR3nt: TGTGCCAGCAGTTCCGGGACTAGCGGCTACAATGAGCAGTTCTTC
v_gene: TRBV7-9
j_gene: TRBJ2-1
d_gene: TRBD2
len: 15
abundance: .

CDR3aa: CASDPTGQGTDTQYF
CDR3nt: TGTGCCAGTGACCCGACAGGGCAGGGCACAGATACGCAGTATTTT
v_gene: TRBV19
j_gene: TRBJ2-3
d_gene: TRBD1
len: 15
abundance: .

CDR3aa: CASRSSILGGQGKNTGELFF
CDR3nt: TGCGCCAGCAGGTCCTCTATTCTCGGGGGACAGGGAAAAAACACCGGGGAGCTGTTTTTT
v_gene: TRBV5-1
j_gene: TRBJ2-2
d_gene: TRBD1
len: 20
abundance: once

CDR3aa: CASSLNLARYNEQFF
CDR3nt: TGTGCCAGCAGTTTAAACCTGGCCCGTTACAATGAGCAGTTCTTC
v_gene: TRBV27
j_gene: TRBJ2-1
d_gene: .
len: 15
abundance: few

CDR3aa: CASSRGTVQETQYF
CDR3nt: TGTGCCAGCAGCCGCGGGACAGTCCAAGAGACCCAGTACTTC
v_gene: TRBV11-2
j_gene: TRBJ2-5
d_gene: .
len: 14
abundance: .

CDR3aa: CASSPLNEETQYF
CDR3nt: TGTGCCAGCTCACCATTAAACGAGGAGACCCAGTACTTC
v_gene: TRBV18
j_gene: TRBJ2-5
d_gene: .
len: 13
abundance: .

CDR3aa: CASSPETGIYNEQFF
CDR3nt: TGTGCCAGCAGTCCGGAGACAGGGATCTACAATGAGCAGTTCTTC
v_gene: TRBV28
j_gene: TRBJ2-1
d_gene: TRBD1
len: 15
abundance: .

CDR3aa: CASSLKGARGYTF
CDR3nt: TGTGCCAGCAGCTTGAAGGGGGCGCGGGGCTACACCTTC
v_gene: TRBV5-4
j_gene: TRBJ1-2
d_gene: TRBD1
len: 13
abundance: once

CDR3aa: CASSSSTDTQYF
CDR3nt: TGTGCCAGCAGCTCTAGCACAGATACGCAGTATTTT
v_gene: TRBV7-6
j_gene: TRBJ2-3
d_gene: .
len: 12
abundance: .